This is a list of T cell receptor beta chains from one sample in a study of radiotherapy plus CTLA-4 blockade in lung cancer. Sequencing used immunoSEQ multiplex PCR; TCRdb keeps in-frame clones, though not all of them. The sample comprises roughly 97,000 clones, about four fifths of which are singletons, and about 3% rests with the top ten. Specimen: peripheral blood, collected from a patient treated with radiotherapy plus ipilimumab. Receptors were obtained from a human donor with non-small cell lung cancer who had a partial response to radiotherapy plus ipilimumab. Some clones in this sample may be carry-over from other donors' samples. Each CDR3 is given with its conserved first and last residue. The D gene is left open where the match is weak. Clone size, where shown, is once, few, many, or a class for clones that have expanded.

-,TRBV10-2,few,TRBJ1-3,CASSPDRTYGNTIYF,TGCGCCAGCAGTCCAGACAGGACTTACGGAAACACCATATATTTT
TRBD2,TRBV7-6,-,TRBJ2-7,CASSLEASGGVYEQYF,TGTGCCAGCAGCTTAGAGGCTAGCGGGGGGGTTTACGAGCAGTACTTC
TRBD2,TRBV7-2,-,TRBJ2-2,CASSFGLAGGRGGELFF,TGTGCCAGCAGCTTCGGGCTAGCGGGGGGGCGAGGCGGGGAGCTGTTTTTT
-,TRBV7-2,-,TRBJ1-2,CASSRGLSTGYTF,TGTGCCAGCAGCCGCGGACTCTCAACTGGCTACACCTTC
-,TRBV13,-,TRBJ2-1,CASGQDRPSPYNEQFF,TGTGCCAGCGGCCAAGACAGGCCAAGTCCCTACAATGAGCAGTTCTTC
TRBD2,TRBV5-1,few,TRBJ2-2,CASSRTSGNTGELFF,TGCGCCAGCAGCCGGACTAGCGGGAACACCGGGGAGCTGTTTTTT
-,TRBV4-2,-,TRBJ2-3,CASSHLSTAGTDTQYF,TGTGCCAGCAGCCATCTCTCTACTGCGGGGACAGATACGCAGTATTTT
TRBD1,TRBV6-6,-,TRBJ1-1,CASTPSGTGAGEAFF,TGTGCCAGCACTCCCTCCGGGACAGGGGCGGGTGAAGCTTTCTTT
TRBD2,TRBV6-5,-,TRBJ2-3,CASTGGPDTQYF,TGTGCCAGCACGGGAGGCCCAGATACGCAGTATTTT
TRBD1,TRBV28,-,TRBJ1-5,CASSFVTGGDQPQHF,TGTGCCAGCAGTTTTGTAACAGGGGGCGATCAGCCCCAGCATTTT
-,TRBV7-9,-,TRBJ2-1,CASSFRGNEQFF,TGTGCCAGCAGCTTTAGGGGAAATGAGCAGTTCTTC
TRBD2,TRBV5-4,-,TRBJ2-7,CASSLRAAGSEQYF,TGTGCCAGCAGCTTACGAGCAGCGGGATCCGAGCAGTACTTC
-,TRBV19,-,TRBJ1-5,CASSVTGPNQPQHF,TGTGCCAGTAGTGTTACAGGGCCGAATCAGCCCCAGCATTTT
-,TRBV21-1,once,TRBJ1-5,CASSKDVTNSNQPQHF,TGTGCCAGCAGCAAAGACGTTACAAATAGCAATCAGCCCCAGCATTTT
-,TRBV29-1,-,TRBJ1-1,CSVALGGDTEAFF,TGCAGCGTTGCCCTGGGGGGGGACACTGAAGCTTTCTTT
-,TRBV6-1,-,TRBJ1-1,CASSEEWGDLNTEAFF,TGTGCCAGCAGTGAAGAGTGGGGGGACCTCAACACTGAAGCTTTCTTT
-,TRBV4-3,-,TRBJ2-7,CASSLQSGREQYF,TGCGCCAGCAGCCTCCAGTCGGGTCGCGAGCAGTACTTC
TRBD2,TRBV7-3,few,TRBJ2-7,CASSVGLASYEQYF,TGTGCCAGCAGTGTCGGACTAGCGTCCTACGAGCAGTACTTC
TRBD2,TRBV5-1,-,TRBJ2-1,CASSLDPLAGGFHEQFF,TGCGCCAGCAGCTTGGACCCTCTAGCGGGGGGTTTCCATGAGCAGTTCTTC
-,TRBV6-1,-,TRBJ1-5,CATRSDSNQPQHF,TGTGCCACCCGGAGTGATAGCAATCAGCCCCAGCATTTT
-,TRBV10-3,-,TRBJ2-7,CAISVSIYEQYF,TGTGCCATCAGTGTAAGCATCTACGAGCAGTACTTC
-,TRBV11-3,-,TRBJ2-3,CASSLASSTDTQYF,TGTGCCAGCAGCTTAGCGAGCAGCACAGATACGCAGTATTTT